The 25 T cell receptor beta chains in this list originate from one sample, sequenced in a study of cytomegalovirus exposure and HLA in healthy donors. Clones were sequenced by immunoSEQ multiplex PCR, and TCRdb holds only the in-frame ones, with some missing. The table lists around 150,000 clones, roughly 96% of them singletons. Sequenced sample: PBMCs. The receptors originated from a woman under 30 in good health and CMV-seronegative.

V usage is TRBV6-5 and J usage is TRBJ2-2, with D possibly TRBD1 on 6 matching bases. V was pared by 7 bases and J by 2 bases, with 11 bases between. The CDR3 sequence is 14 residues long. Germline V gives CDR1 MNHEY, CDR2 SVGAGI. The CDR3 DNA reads TGTGCCAGCAAGGCAGGGGATAACACCGGGGAGCTGTTTTTT. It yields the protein CASKAGDNTGELFF.

CDR3 residues: CASSWSSGAYEQYF. The CDR3 region has the DNA TGCGCCAGCAGCTGGTCTAGCGGGGCCTACGAGCAGTACTTC. The genes are TRBV5-1 and TRBJ2-7, with 9 bases aligning to TRBD2. V trimming: 3 bases; J trimming: 2 bases; junction bases outside the gene matches: 3. Per germline, CDR1 SGHRS and CDR2 YFSETQ. This CDR3 has 14 amino acids.

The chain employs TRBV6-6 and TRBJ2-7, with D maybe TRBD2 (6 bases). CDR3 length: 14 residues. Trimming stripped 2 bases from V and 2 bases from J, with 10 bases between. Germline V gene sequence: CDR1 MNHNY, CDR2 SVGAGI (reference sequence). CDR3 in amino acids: CASSYGGLTYEQYF. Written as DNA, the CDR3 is TGTGCCAGCAGTTACGGGGGGTTGACCTACGAGCAGTACTTC.

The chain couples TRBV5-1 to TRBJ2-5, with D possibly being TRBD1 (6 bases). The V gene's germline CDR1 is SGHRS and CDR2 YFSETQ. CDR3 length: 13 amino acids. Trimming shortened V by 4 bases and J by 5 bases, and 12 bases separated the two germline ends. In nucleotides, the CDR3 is TGCGCCAGCAGCCCAAGACAGGATGAGACCCAGTACTTC. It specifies CASSPRQDETQYF.

CDR3 sequence: CASSVGTPGSGANVLTF. The CDR3 DNA reads as TGTGCCAGCAGCGTCGGGACACCGGGATCTGGGGCCAACGTCCTGACTTTC. The chain has TRBV13 and TRBJ2-6, with D possibly TRBD1 on 6 matching bases. Germline loops: CDR1 PRHDT, CDR2 FYEKMQ (reference sequence). The CDR3 has 17 amino acids. The V end was cut by 5 bases, the J end by 1 base, with 15 bases between.

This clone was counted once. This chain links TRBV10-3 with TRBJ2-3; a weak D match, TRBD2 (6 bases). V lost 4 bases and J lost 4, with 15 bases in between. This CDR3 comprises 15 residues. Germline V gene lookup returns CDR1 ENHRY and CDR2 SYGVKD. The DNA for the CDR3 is TGTGCCATCAGTGGGAAGGAGGGCGCCGCAGATACGCAGTATTTT. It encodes CAISGKEGAADTQYF.

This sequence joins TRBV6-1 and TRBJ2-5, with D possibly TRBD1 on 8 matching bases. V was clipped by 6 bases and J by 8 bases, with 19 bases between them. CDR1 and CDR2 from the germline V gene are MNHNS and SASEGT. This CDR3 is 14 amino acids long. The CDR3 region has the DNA TGTGCCAGCAGCGCGGACAGGGAGGGGGCAACCCAGTACTTC. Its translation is CASSADREGATQYF.

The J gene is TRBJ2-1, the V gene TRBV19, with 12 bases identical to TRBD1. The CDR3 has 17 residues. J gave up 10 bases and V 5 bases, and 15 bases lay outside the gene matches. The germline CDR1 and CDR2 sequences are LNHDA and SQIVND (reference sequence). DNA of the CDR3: TGTGCCAGTAGTCTACCGCTGCCGGGACAGGGGGCATTCGAGCAGTTCTTC. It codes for CASSLPLPGQGAFEQFF.

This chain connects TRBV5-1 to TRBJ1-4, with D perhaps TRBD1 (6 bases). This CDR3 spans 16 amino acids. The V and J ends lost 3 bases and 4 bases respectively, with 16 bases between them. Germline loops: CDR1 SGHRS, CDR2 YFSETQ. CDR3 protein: CASSWGYREDNEKLFF. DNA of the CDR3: TGCGCCAGCAGCTGGGGATACAGGGAAGATAATGAAAAACTGTTTTTT.

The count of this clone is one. CDR3: CASSVADRGVYEQYF. CDR3 in DNA: TGTGCCAGCAGCGTAGCGGACAGGGGGGTCTACGAGCAGTACTTC. This chain uses TRBV9 with TRBJ2-7; 10 nucleotides agree with TRBD1. The CDR3 spans 15 residues. The V and J ends lost 0 bases and 3 bases, in that order; junction bases with no gene match: 3. Per germline, CDR1 SGDLS and CDR2 YYNGEE.

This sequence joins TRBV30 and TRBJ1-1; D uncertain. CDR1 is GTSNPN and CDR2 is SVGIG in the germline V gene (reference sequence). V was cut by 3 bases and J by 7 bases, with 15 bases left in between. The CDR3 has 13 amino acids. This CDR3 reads CAWSRTGEGEAFF. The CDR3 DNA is TGTGCCTGGAGCCGGACCGGCGAGGGTGAAGCTTTCTTT.

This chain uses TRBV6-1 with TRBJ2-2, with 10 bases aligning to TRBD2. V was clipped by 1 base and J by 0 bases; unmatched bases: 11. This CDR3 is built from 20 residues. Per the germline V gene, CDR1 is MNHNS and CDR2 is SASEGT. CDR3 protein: CASSEERGLAGGPNTGELFF. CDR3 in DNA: TGTGCCAGCAGTGAAGAACGGGGATTAGCGGGGGGTCCGAACACCGGGGAGCTGTTTTTT.

The CDR3 region has the DNA TGTGCCAGCTCACCACTTATTGAGTCCTATGGCTACACCTTC. This gives the protein CASSPLIESYGYTF. V usage is TRBV18 and J usage is TRBJ1-2; D call uncertain. The germline CDR1 and CDR2 sequences are KGHSH and LQKENI. The CDR3 extends over 14 amino acids. The V gene lost 1 base and the J gene lost 4 bases, with 10 bases spanning the gap.

CDR3 coding DNA: TGTGCCAGCAGCAAAGTTGGGGGCATGAGGGGACAGGGGGCCACAGATACGCAGTATTTT. This encodes CASSKVGGMRGQGATDTQYF. The gene calls are TRBV21-1 and TRBJ2-3; no check of the table's D call, TRBD1, against the DNA was made. TRBV21-1 is a known pseudogene. The CDR3 totals 20 residues.

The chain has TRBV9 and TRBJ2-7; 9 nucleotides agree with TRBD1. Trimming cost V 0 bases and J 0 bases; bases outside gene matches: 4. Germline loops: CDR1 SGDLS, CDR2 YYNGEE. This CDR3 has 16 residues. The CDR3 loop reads CASSVAPTGGSYEQYF. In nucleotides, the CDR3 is TGTGCCAGCAGCGTAGCCCCGACAGGGGGCTCCTACGAGCAGTACTTC.

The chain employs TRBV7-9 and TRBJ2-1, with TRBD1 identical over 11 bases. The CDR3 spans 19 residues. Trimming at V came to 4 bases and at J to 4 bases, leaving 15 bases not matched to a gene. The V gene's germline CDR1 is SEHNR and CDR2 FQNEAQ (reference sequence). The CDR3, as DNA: TGTGCCAGCAGCTCTCCCCTAGGCGGGGACAGGGGGTCTTACAATGAGCAGTTCTTC. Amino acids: CASSSPLGGDRGSYNEQFF.

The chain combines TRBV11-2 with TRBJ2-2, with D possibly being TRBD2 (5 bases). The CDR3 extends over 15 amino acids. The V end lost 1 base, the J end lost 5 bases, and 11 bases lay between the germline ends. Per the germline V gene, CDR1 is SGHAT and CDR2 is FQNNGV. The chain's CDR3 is CASSLAGIRTGELFF. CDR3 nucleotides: TGTGCCAGCAGCTTAGCGGGGATCCGGACCGGGGAGCTGTTTTTT.

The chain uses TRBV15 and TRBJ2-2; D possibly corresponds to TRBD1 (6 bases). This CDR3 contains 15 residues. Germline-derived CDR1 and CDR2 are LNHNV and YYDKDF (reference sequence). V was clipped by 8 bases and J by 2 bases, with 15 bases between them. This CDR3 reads CATDTGTRNTGELFF. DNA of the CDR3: TGTGCCACCGACACCGGGACACGAAACACCGGGGAGCTGTTTTTT.

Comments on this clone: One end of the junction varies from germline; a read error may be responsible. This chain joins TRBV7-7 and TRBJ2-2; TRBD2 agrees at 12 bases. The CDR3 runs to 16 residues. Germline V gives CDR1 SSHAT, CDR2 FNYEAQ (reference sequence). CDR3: CASSMTSGGSTGELFF. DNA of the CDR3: TGTGCTAGCAGCATGACTAGCGGGGGATCCACCGGGGAGCTGTTTTTT.

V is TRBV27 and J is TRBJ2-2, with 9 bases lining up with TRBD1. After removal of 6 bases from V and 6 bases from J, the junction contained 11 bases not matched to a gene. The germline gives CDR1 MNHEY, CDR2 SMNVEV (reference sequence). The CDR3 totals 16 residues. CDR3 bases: TGTGCCAGCAGCCGAAGGGACAGGGTTGGTCCCGGGGAGCTGTTTTTT. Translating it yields CASSRRDRVGPGELFF.

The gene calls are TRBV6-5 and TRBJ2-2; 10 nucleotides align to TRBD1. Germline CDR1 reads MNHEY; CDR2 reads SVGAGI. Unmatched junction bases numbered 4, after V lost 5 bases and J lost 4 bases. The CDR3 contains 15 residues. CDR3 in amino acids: CASSNDRGRTGELFF. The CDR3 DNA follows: TGTGCCAGCAGTAATGACAGGGGGCGCACCGGGGAGCTGTTTTTT.

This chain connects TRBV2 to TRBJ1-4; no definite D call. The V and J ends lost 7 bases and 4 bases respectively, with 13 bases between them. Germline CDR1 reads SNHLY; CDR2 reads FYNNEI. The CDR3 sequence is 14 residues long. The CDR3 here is CASTSSPLNEKLFF. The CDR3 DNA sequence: TGTGCCAGCACTTCTTCCCCTCTTAATGAAAAACTGTTTTTT.

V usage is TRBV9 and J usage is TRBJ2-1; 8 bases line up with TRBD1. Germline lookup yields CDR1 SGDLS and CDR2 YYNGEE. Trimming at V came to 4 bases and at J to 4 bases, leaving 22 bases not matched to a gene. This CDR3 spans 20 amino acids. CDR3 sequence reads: CASSTKGQVESAWGYNEQFF. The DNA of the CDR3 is TGTGCCAGCAGCACCAAGGGACAGGTTGAATCTGCATGGGGGTACAATGAGCAGTTCTTC.

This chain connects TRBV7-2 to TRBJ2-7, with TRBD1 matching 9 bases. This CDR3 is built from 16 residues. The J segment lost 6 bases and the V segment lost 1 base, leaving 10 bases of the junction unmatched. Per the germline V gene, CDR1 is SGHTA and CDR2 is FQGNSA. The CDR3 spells CASSLGPRDRVIEQYF. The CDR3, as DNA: TGTGCCAGCAGCTTAGGCCCAAGGGACAGGGTTATCGAGCAGTACTTC.

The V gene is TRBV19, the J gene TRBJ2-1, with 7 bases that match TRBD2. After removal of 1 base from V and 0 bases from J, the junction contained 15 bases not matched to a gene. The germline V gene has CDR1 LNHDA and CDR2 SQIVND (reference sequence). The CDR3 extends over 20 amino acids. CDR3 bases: TGTGCCAGTAGTATAGCTGGGATCGGGGCGGGGGTTACCTCCTACAATGAGCAGTTCTTC. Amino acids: CASSIAGIGAGVTSYNEQFF. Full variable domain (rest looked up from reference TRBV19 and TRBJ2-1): DGGITQSPKYLFRKEGQNVTLSCEQNLNHDAMYWYRQDPGQGLRLIYYSQIVNDFQKGDIAEGYSVSREKKESFPLTVTSAQKNPTAFYLCASSIAGIGAGVTSYNEQFFGPGTRLTVL.